Listed below are T cell receptor beta chains from one sample, sequenced in a study of cytomegalovirus exposure and HLA in healthy donors. Produced via immunoSEQ multiplex PCR; TCRdb's table is partial and in-frame only. The table lists tens of thousands of clones, 76% of them singletons, with 1.2% to 1.5% in the top ten. The sample comprised PBMCs. The receptors were gathered from a male donor in good health and CMV-seronegative. The conserved cysteine and the conserved F or W are not part of the CDR3 here. Size is stated for part of the rows, as once, few or many counts, or as a class when the clone is expanded.

v_gene	j_gene	abundance	CDR3aa
TRBV4-3	TRBJ1-5	.	ASSQVFNSNQPQH
TRBV5-4	TRBJ2-1	.	ASTPPGGPPSYNEQF
TRBV19	TRBJ1-1	.	ASSIDDGAFEAF
TRBV7-3	TRBJ1-1	.	ASSSRLGTEAF
TRBV28	TRBJ2-7	.	ASSLSRDRASYEQY
TRBV27	TRBJ2-3	once	AIISGRDTQY
TRBV9	TRBJ1-6	.	ASSPDGLNSPLH
TRBV7-9	TRBJ2-7	.	ASSYTGFRGQTYEQY
TRBV28	TRBJ1-2	.	ASSGGIGYGYT
TRBV18	TRBJ1-2	.	ASSPGPGGYGYT
TRBV11-2	TRBJ1-1	.	ASSHPGQGKVWNTEAF
TRBV4-3	TRBJ2-5	.	ASSRAAGKETQY
TRBV15	TRBJ1-4	.	ATSVQGADEKLF
TRBV5-1	TRBJ1-4	.	ASSLGTPNEKLF
TRBV6-4	TRBJ2-1	once	ASSDSMWEGRDEQF
TRBV5-6	TRBJ1-5	.	ASSSTGPNQPQH
TRBV7-8	TRBJ2-2	.	ASSLAGLAGTNTGELF
TRBV9	TRBJ2-3	.	VSSDPPGGSSIRTQY
TRBV6-6	TRBJ2-7	.	ASSYVDRGSYEQY
TRBV9	TRBJ2-2	.	ASSVLAGGPTGELF
TRBV28	TRBJ2-2	.	ASSLIVQGGGELF
TRBV25-1	TRBJ2-1	.	ASNPGTGSNEQF
TRBV7-2	TRBJ1-4	.	ASSSIPTNEKLF
TRBV27	TRBJ2-3	few	ASSTADTQY
TRBV5-1	TRBJ1-3	few	ASSFDNGGGNTIY
TRBV11-2	TRBJ2-3	.	ASSPTPGDTQY
TRBV5-6	TRBJ2-7	.	ASRGRTGQLTYEQY
TRBV6-6	TRBJ1-5	.	ASNLQGSNQPQH
TRBV18	TRBJ1-2	.	ASSLTGQGSYGYT
TRBV2	TRBJ2-7	.	ASSRSVHRGSYEQY
TRBV6-1	TRBJ2-7	few	ASSQGNEQY
TRBV4-1	TRBJ2-7	.	ASSQQEVSYEQY
TRBV15	TRBJ2-7	.	ATTLGGSEDEQY
TRBV5-1	TRBJ1-2	.	ASSLERANYGYT
TRBV30	TRBJ1-6	.	AWSVAGLVSPLH
TRBV7-2	TRBJ2-1	.	ASSLEEGLGEQF
TRBV19	TRBJ1-1	.	ASQPLQVQNTEAF
TRBV27	TRBJ1-1	.	ASSLLRTFESENTEAF
TRBV27	TRBJ2-3	.	ASRLLAGGTDTQY
TRBV5-4	TRBJ2-2	.	ASRLPGGVGELF
TRBV5-1	TRBJ2-6	.	ASSLADREANGLT
TRBV9	TRBJ1-6	.	ASSPPGQDNSPLH
TRBV6-6	TRBJ2-1	.	ASTTKGLAGYNEQF
TRBV7-9	TRBJ2-2	.	ASSWAGAGTGELF
TRBV4-1	TRBJ2-7	.	ASSQDEWTGGYEQY
TRBV7-3	TRBJ1-1	.	ASSSYRVMNTEAF
TRBV27	TRBJ2-1	.	ASSWARRASYNEQF
TRBV9	TRBJ1-2	.	ASSVAAGYYGYT
TRBV7-9	TRBJ1-1	.	ASSLEGALNTEAF
TRBV29-1	TRBJ2-7	.	SAAGGVGDEQY
TRBV5-6	TRBJ1-2	.	ASSMAGDRGNYGYT
TRBV7-3	TRBJ2-3	.	ASSLLPGVQDTQY
TRBV5-1	TRBJ2-3	.	ASSLKQGASTDTQY
TRBV5-1	TRBJ2-1	.	ASSSSNSGRAYEQF
TRBV5-4	TRBJ1-2	.	ASSLDRGQHGYT
TRBV4-3	TRBJ2-3	.	ASSQRYSGGSTDTQY
TRBV5-4	TRBJ2-3	once	ASSLGQSHTDTQY
TRBV30	TRBJ1-2	.	AWSVPGTGGEGGYGYT
TRBV27	TRBJ1-2	.	ASSSRQGAYGYT
TRBV30	TRBJ1-6	.	AWKLLSSYNSPLH